Listed here are 6 T cell receptor beta chains from one sample, sequenced in a study of shared clonotypes between healthy human individuals. Using immunoSEQ multiplex PCR, the repertoire was profiled, and TCRdb retains in-frame clones only, with some absent. The repertoire includes about 600,000 clones, roughly 97% of them detected once, and about 0.057% sits in the top ten. The specimen sequenced was naive CD4+ T cells sorted from blood. Subset of the sample: CD45RA+ positively selected. These TCRs come from a woman aged 25 to 39 in good health.

This CDR3 reads CASSLRDKGEQFF. In nucleotides, the CDR3 is TGTGCCAGCAGCTTACGGGATAAGGGTGAGCAGTTCTTC. This chain joins TRBV7-7 and TRBJ2-1; the D gene is possibly TRBD2 (5 bases). Germline V CDR1 and CDR2: SSHAT, FNYEAQ (reference sequence). Trimming shortened V by 2 bases and J by 9 bases, and 11 bases separated the two germline ends. There are 13 residues in the CDR3.

J is TRBJ2-4 and V is TRBV4-1, with D maybe TRBD1 (5 bases). From germline, CDR1 is MGHRA and CDR2 YSYEKL. V lost 4 bases, J lost 7 bases, and 20 bases lay in between. CDR3 length: 16 amino acids. CDR3 protein: CASSLRSGLAGNIQYF. CDR3 nucleotide sequence: TGCGCCAGCAGCCTACGATCGGGCTTAGCAGGGAACATTCAGTACTTC.

The rearrangement uses TRBV11-2 and TRBJ1-4; the D is unclear. The CDR3 runs to 11 residues. Germline V gives CDR1 SGHAT, CDR2 FQNNGV. V lost 5 bases and J 8 bases, leaving 6 bases between the germline ends. This CDR3 is CASSPGEKLFF. In DNA form, the CDR3 reads TGTGCCAGCAGCCCCGGCGAAAAACTGTTTTTT. The whole variable domain, remainder taken from reference TRBV11-2 and TRBJ1-4, is EAGVAQSPRYKIIEKRQSVAFWCNPISGHATLYWYQQILGQGPKLLIQFQNNGVVDDSQLPKDRFSAERLKGVDSTLKIQPAKLEDSAVYLCASSPGEKLFFGSGTQLSVL.

This clone was seen just once. The chain recombines TRBV9 with TRBJ2-7; a possible D gene is TRBD1 (5 bases). Trimming pared 0 bases from V and 8 bases from J, leaving 15 bases between. CDR3 size: 14 residues. Germline lookup yields CDR1 SGDLS and CDR2 YYNGEE. This chain's CDR3 is CASSVAGRAEQQYF. The CDR3 DNA reads as TGTGCCAGCAGCGTAGCGGGCAGGGCGGAGCAGCAGTACTTC. The full variable domain, completed using reference TRBV9 and TRBJ2-7, is DSGVTQTPKHLITATGQRVTLRCSPRSGDLSVYWYQQSLDQGLQFLIQYYNGEERAKGNILERFSAQQFPDLHSELNLSSLELGDSALYFCASSVAGRAEQQYFGPGTRLTVT.

This CDR3 is CASSFDRGAYGYTF. The DNA of the CDR3 is TGTGCCAGCAGCTTCGACAGGGGGGCCTATGGCTACACCTTC. The rearrangement uses TRBV7-9 and TRBJ1-2; 9 positions match TRBD1. CDR1 and CDR2 (germline): SEHNR, FQNEAQ (reference sequence). The CDR3 spans 14 residues. V was clipped by 3 bases and J by 4 bases; unmatched bases: 3.

The chain combines TRBV19 with TRBJ2-7; 11 bases map to TRBD2. CDR3 length: 14 amino acids. With V trimmed by 3 bases and J by 4 bases, 2 bases remained unmatched. Germline V gene data show CDR1 as LNHDA and CDR2 as SQIVND (reference sequence). CDR3 DNA sequence: TGTGCCAGTAGTATCTCTAGCGGGAGGTACGAGCAGTACTTC. Translating it yields CASSISSGRYEQYF.